This T cell receptor beta chain was identified in a study of cytomegalovirus exposure and HLA in healthy donors. This clone was seen just once. The CDR3 totals 15 residues. V gave up 0 bases and J gave up 8 bases; unmatched junction bases: 11. The germline CDR1 and CDR2 sequences are GTSNPN and SVGIG (reference sequence). Primers for the PCR totalled 60 Vbeta and 13 Jbeta. Measured with immunoSEQ multiplex PCR; TCRdb has only the in-frame clones, and not every one. The sample has 90,000 to 150,000 clones, 74% seen once. This chain joins TRBV30 and TRBJ1-2, with 8 bases that match TRBD1. The clonotype was recovered from a woman in her forties or fifties in good health and CMV-seropositive. Sequenced: PBMCs. The CDR3 nucleotides read TGTGCCTGGAGTGTGGAGAGACAGGGGAAGGTGGGCTACACCTTC. It is translated as CAWSVERQGKVGYTF. Drawing the rest from reference TRBV30 and TRBJ1-2, the complete variable domain is SQTIHQWPATLVQPVGSPLSLECTVEGTSNPNLYWYRQAAGRGLQLLFYSVGIGQISSEVPQNLSASRPQDRQFILSSKKLLLSDSGFYLCAWSVERQGKVGYTFGSGTRLTVV.